The subject of this entry is one T cell receptor beta chain. Its antigen is undetermined. Profiling relied on immunoSEQ multiplex PCR, and the TCRdb table lists in-frame clones only, not all of them. The data show tens of thousands of clones, about four fifths seen once. The time point is: week 35, safety follow-up. The investigators gave 300 ug of mutant IDH1 20-mer peptide in each vaccine dose, together with topical imiquimod. The data were obtained in a study of a mutant IDH1 vaccine in newly diagnosed glioma. The sample here was PBMCs, taken from a glioma patient whose treatment included an IDH1 peptide vaccine. The source of this sequence is a man between 40 and 49 years old with glioma.

CDR3 sequence reads: CASSARFFSSYEQYF. In DNA form, the CDR3 reads TGTGCCAGCAGCGCCAGATTTTTTAGCTCCTACGAGCAGTACTTC. This chain connects TRBV5-5 to TRBJ2-7, with D hard to call. V lost 4 bases to trimming and J lost 0 bases, with 14 bases between them. The CDR3 is made up of 15 amino acids. Germline CDR1 SGHKS, CDR2 YYEKEE (reference sequence).